The next 2 T cell receptor beta chains were all read from a single sample in a study of early T cells in non-severe SARS-CoV-2 infection. TCRdb itself ran the 5' RACE reads through MiXCR, one entry per CDR3 protein. The sample includes tens of thousands of distinct CDR3 sequences, roughly 5.7% seen only once; the top ten take approximately 6%. The sample taken for sequencing was whole blood. These receptor sequences come from an adult who was a healthcare worker with PCR-confirmed SARS-CoV-2 infection or an uninfected control (not recorded which).

This clonotype was seen repeatedly, ten times or more. The chain has TRBV6-1 and TRBJ1-2; the D is unclear. Germline lookup yields CDR1 MNHNS and CDR2 SASEGT. This CDR3 has 11 amino acids. Trimming shortened V by 7 bases and J by 7 bases, and 10 bases separated the two germline ends. The CDR3 here is CASTAGGGYTF. In DNA form, the CDR3 reads TGTGCCAGCACCGCTGGAGGTGGCTACACCTTC.

This clonotype was observed many times. The V and J genes are TRBV4-2 and TRBJ2-7; 8 positions agree with TRBD2. Trimming took 0 bases from V and 6 from J; bases not matched to a gene: 4. Germline assignment: CDR1 LGHNA and CDR2 YNFKEQ. This CDR3 comprises 14 residues. CDR3 protein: CASSQDREGTEQYF. CDR3 DNA: TGTGCCAGCAGCCAAGACCGGGAGGGCACCGAGCAGTACTTC.